This T cell receptor (beta chain) came from a study of T and B cells in COVID-19 patients. TRB rearrangements were amplified by multiplex PCR with BIOMED2 TRB-A/B primers. TCRdb reanalysed the multiplex PCR reads using MiXCR and keeps one entry per CDR3 protein. Of 20,000 to 30,000 distinct CDR3 sequences in the sample, over 25% are singletons; the top ten hold about 1.5%. The CDR3 is 13 residues long. The V gene's germline CDR1 is KGHSH and CDR2 LQKENI. Trimming stripped 4 bases from V and 0 bases from J, with 3 bases between. From blood, about 250-550 ng of genomic DNA served as TRB template. The sequenced sample consisted of blood. The TCR was taken from a human donor who had recovered from COVID-19. The chain employs TRBV18 and TRBJ2-2; D is ambiguous. This chain's CDR3 is CASSQSNTGELFF. Written as DNA, the CDR3 is TGTGCCAGCTCACAGTCGAACACCGGGGAGCTGTTTTTT.